The present T cell receptor (beta chain) was sequenced within a study of shared clonotypes between healthy human individuals. Assay: immunoSEQ multiplex PCR; the TCRdb copy retains only in-frame clones and omits some. This repertoire shows 2 million to 3 million clones, roughly 93% found once; its top ten account for approximately 0.36%. The germline V gene encodes CDR1 SGHKS and CDR2 YYEKEE (reference sequence). V was cut by 3 bases and J by 5 bases, with 16 bases left in between. The CDR3 spans 15 residues. This chain links TRBV5-5 with TRBJ2-3; the D gene is possibly TRBD1 (5 bases). Source material: naive CD4+ T cells from PBMCs. Subset: CD45RA+ positively selected. The origin of this receptor is a man younger than 30 in good health. Some clones in this sample may be carry-over from other donors' samples. The CDR3 sequence is CASSSGPRVEDTQYF. The CDR3 DNA reads as TGTGCCAGCAGCTCTGGGCCCAGGGTGGAAGATACGCAGTATTTT.